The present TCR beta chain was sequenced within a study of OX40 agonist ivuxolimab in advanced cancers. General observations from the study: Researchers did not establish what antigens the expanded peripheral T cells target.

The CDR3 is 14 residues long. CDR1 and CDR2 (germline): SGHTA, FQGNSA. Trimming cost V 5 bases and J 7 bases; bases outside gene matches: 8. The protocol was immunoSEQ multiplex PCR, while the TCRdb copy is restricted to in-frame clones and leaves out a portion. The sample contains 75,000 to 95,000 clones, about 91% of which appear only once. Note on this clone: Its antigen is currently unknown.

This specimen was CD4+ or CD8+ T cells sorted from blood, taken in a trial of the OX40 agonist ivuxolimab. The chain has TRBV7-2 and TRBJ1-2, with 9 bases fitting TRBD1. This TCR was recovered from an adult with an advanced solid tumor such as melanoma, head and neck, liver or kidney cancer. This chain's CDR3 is CASSADRQGGGYTF. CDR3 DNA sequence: TGTGCCAGCAGCGCAGACCGACAGGGGGGTGGCTACACCTTC.